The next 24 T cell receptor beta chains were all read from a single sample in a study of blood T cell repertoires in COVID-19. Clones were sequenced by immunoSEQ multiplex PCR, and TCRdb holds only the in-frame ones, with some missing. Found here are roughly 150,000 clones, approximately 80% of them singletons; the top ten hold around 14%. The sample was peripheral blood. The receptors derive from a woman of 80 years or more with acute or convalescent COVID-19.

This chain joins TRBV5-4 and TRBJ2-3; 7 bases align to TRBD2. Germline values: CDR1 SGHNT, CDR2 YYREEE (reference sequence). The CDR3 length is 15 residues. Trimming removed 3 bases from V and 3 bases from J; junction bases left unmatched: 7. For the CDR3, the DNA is TGTGCCAGCAGCTCGTCGGGGGGTAGTACAGATACGCAGTATTTT. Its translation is CASSSSGGSTDTQYF.

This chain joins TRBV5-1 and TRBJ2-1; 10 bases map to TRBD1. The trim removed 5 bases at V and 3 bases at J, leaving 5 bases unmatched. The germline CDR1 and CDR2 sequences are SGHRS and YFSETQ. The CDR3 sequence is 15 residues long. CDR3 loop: CASSNGTGVYNEQFF. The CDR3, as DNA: TGCGCCAGCAGTAATGGGACAGGGGTCTACAATGAGCAGTTCTTC.

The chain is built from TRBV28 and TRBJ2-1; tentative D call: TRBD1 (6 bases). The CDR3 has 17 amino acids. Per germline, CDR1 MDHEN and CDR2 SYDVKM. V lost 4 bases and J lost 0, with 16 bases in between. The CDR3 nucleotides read TGTGCCAGCAGTTCACCACAGGGAATGAGCTCCTACAATGAGCAGTTCTTC. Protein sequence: CASSSPQGMSSYNEQFF.

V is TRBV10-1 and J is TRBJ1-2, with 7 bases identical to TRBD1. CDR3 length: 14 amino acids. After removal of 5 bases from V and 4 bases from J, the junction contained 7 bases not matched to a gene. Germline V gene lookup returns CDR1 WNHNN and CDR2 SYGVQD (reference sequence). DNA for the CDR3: TGCGCCAGCAGTCCCAGGGGGACAGCCTATGGCTACACCTTC. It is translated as CASSPRGTAYGYTF.

The CDR3 loop reads CASSKARVKTQYF. The DNA of the CDR3 is TGTGCCAGTAGTAAGGCCAGGGTTAAGACCCAGTACTTC. The rearrangement uses TRBV19 and TRBJ2-5, with D possibly TRBD1 on 5 matching bases. V lost 4 bases and J lost 6, with 12 bases in between. Looked up from germline, CDR1 is LNHDA and CDR2 is SQIVND (reference sequence). The CDR3 runs to 13 residues.

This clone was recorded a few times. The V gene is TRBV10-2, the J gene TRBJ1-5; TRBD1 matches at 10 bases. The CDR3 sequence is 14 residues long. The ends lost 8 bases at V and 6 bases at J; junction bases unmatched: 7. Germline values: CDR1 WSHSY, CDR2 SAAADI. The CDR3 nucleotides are TGCGCCAGCGGGACAGGGGTCGAATCTCAGCCCCAGCATTTT. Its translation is CASGTGVESQPQHF.

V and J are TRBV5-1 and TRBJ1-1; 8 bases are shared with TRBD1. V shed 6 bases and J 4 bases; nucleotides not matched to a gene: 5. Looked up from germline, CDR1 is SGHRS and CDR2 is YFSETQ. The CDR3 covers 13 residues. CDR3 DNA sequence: TGCGCCAGCATGCTCCAGGGGGCCACTGAAGCTTTCTTT. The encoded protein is CASMLQGATEAFF.

CDR3 residues: CASSQGTGGTEAFF. DNA of the CDR3: TGTGCCAGCAGCCAAGGGACAGGGGGCACTGAAGCTTTCTTT. The V gene is TRBV3-1 (or the pseudogene TRBV3-2), the J gene TRBJ1-1, with 10 bases fitting TRBD1. The length of the CDR3 is 14 residues. The ends lost 1 base at V and 4 bases at J; junction bases unmatched: 0. The germline CDR1 and CDR2 sequences are LGHDT and YNNKEL (reference sequence).

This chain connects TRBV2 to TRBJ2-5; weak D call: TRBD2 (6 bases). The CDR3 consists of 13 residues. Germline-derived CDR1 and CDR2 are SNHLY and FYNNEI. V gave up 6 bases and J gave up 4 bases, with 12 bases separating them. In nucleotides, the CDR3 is TGTGCCAGCAGACCCGGGGGAGGAGAGACCCAGTACTTC. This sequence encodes CASRPGGGETQYF. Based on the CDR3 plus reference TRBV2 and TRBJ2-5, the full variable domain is EPEVTQTPSHQVTQMGQEVILRCVPISNHLYFYWYRQILGQKVEFLVSFYNNEISEKSEIFDDQFSVERPDGSNFTLKIRSTKLEDSAMYFCASRPGGGETQYFGPGTRLLVL.

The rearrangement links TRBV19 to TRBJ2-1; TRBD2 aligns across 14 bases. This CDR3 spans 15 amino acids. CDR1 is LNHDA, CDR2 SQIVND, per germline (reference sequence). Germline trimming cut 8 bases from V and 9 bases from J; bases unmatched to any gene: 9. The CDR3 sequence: CASRGGLAGVGEQFF. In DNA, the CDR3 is TGTGCCAGTCGGGGGGGACTAGCGGGAGTTGGTGAGCAGTTCTTC.

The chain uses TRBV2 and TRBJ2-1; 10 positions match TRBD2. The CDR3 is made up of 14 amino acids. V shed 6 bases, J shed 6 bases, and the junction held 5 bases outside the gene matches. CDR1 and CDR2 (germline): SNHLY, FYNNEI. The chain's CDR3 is CASRKGTSANEQFF. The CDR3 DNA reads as TGTGCCAGCAGAAAAGGGACTAGCGCCAATGAGCAGTTCTTC.

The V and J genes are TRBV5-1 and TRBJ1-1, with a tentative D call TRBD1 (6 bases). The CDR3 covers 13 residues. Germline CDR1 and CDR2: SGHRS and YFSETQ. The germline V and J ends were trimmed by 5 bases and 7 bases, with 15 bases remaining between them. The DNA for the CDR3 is TGCGCCAGCAGTTTTTTGACAGGAGGTGAAGCTTTCTTT. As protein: CASSFLTGGEAFF.

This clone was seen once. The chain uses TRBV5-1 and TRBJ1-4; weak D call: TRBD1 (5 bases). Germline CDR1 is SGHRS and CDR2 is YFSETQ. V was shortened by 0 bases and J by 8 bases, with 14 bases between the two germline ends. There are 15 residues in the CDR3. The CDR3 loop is CASSLGAGQQEKLFF. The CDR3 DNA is TGCGCCAGCAGCTTGGGGGCAGGGCAACAGGAAAAACTGTTTTTT.

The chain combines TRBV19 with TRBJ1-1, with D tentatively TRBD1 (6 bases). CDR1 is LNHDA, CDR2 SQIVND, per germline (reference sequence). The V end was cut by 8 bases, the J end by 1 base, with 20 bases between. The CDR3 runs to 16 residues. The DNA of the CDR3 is TGTGCCAGTTTCCGAGAGGGAGGGGGAAGGAACACTGAAGCTTTCTTT. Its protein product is CASFREGGGRNTEAFF.

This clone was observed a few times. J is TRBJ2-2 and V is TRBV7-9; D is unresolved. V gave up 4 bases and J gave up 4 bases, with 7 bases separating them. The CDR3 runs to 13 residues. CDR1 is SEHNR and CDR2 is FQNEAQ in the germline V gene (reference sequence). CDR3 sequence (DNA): TGTGCCAGCAGCTACAGTGTCACCGGGGAGCTGTTTTTT. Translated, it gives CASSYSVTGELFF. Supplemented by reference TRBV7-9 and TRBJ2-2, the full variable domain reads DTGVSQNPRHKITKRGQNVTFRCDPISEHNRLYWYRQTLGQGPEFLTYFQNEAQLEKSRLLSDRFSAERPKGSFSTLEIQRTEQGDSAMYLCASSYSVTGELFFGEGSRLTVL.

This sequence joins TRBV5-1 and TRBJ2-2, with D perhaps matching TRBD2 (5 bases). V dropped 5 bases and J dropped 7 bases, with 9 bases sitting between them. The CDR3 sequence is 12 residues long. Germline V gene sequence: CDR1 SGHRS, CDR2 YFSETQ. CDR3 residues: CASRRVGGELFF. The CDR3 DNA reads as TGCGCCAGCAGGAGGGTTGGCGGGGAGCTGTTTTTT.

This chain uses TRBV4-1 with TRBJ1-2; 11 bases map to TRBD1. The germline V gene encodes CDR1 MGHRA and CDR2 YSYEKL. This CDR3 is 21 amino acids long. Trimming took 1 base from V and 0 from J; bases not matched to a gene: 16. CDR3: CASSQAIMRTGGDLANYGYTF. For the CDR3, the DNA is TGCGCCAGCAGCCAAGCCATAATGCGGACAGGGGGCGATCTAGCTAACTATGGCTACACCTTC.

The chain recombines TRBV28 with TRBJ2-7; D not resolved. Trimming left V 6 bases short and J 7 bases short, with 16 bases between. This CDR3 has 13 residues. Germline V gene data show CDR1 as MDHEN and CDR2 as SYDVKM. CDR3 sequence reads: CASSPQTPWEQYF. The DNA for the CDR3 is TGTGCCAGCAGCCCACAGACCCCGTGGGAGCAGTACTTC.

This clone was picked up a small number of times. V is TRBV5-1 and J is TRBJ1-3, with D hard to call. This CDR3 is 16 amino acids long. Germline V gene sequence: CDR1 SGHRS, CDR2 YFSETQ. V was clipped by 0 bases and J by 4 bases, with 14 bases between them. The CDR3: CASSLGTARAGNTIYF. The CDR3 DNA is TGCGCCAGCAGCTTGGGGACCGCGAGGGCGGGAAACACCATATATTTT.

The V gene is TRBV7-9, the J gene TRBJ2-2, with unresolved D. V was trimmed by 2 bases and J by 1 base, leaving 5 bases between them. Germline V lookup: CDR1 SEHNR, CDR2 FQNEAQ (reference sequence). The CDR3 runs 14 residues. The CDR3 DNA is TGTGCCAGCAGCTTATCCAGGAACACCGGGGAGCTGTTTTTT. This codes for CASSLSRNTGELFF.

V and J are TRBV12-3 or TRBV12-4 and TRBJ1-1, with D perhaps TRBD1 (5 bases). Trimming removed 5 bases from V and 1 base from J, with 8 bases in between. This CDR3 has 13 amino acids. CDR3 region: CASSRGQNTEAFF. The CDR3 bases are TGTGCCAGCAGTCGCGGACAGAACACTGAAGCTTTCTTT.

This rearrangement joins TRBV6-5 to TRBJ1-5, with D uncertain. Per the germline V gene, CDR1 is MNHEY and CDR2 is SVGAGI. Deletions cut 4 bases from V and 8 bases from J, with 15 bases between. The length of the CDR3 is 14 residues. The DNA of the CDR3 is TGTGCCAGCAGTTTCACGGGATCCACCGAGCCCCAGCATTTT. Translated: CASSFTGSTEPQHF.

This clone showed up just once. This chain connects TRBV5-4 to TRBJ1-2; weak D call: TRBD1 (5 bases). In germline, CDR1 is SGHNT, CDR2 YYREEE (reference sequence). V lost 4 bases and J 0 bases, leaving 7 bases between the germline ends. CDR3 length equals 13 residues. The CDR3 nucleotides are TGTGCCAGCAGCGACAGCTCTAACTATGGCTACACCTTC. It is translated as CASSDSSNYGYTF.

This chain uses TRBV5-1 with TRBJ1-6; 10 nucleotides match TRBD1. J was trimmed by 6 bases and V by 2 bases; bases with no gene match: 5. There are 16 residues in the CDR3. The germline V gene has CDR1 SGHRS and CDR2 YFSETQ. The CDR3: CASSLLGTGANSPLHF. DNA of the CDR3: TGCGCCAGCAGCTTACTTGGGACAGGGGCTAATTCACCCCTCCACTTT.